This is a list of T cell receptor beta chains from one sample in a study of identical twins. TCRdb reprocessed the 5' RACE reads via MiXCR and lists one record per CDR3 protein. The table records about 240,000 distinct CDR3 sequences, roughly a tenth of them present only once. Sequencing was done on a sample of memory T cells sorted from blood. The receptors stem from a man aged 45-65 years in good health. The conserved cysteine and the conserved F or W are not part of the CDR3 here. A row's size may be missing; if present it is once, few, many or a size class.

abundance,j_gene,v_gene,CDR3aa
few,TRBJ2-7,TRBV6-2/TRBV6-3,ASSSGPGQTISYEQY
many,TRBJ2-1,TRBV7-8,ASSLVLSDAEQF
-,TRBJ2-5,TRBV7-7,ASSLQGGGAQY
few,TRBJ2-3,TRBV5-1,ASSAGAGTDTQY
many,TRBJ2-7,TRBV20-1,SARSLSGSYEQY
-,TRBJ2-7,TRBV18,ASSPRAGGFREQY
many,TRBJ2-2,TRBV20-1,SARDPVKLNTGELF
-,TRBJ2-5,TRBV20-1,SAKTGGAETQY
many,TRBJ1-4,TRBV5-1,ASSKGTPNNEKLF
many,TRBJ1-2,TRBV27,ASSYATGGALYGYT
many,TRBJ2-7,TRBV11-2,ASSLSNGHEQY
-,TRBJ2-3,TRBV30,AWAGPSTDTQY
-,TRBJ1-2,TRBV20-1,SASLDRGNYGYT
-,TRBJ2-1,TRBV20-1,SAIREVANIEQF
many,TRBJ1-5,TRBV19,ASSTGSNSNQPQH
-,TRBJ2-7,TRBV20-1,SASQAASGSKKY
many,TRBJ2-7,TRBV7-6,ASSLERTSYEQY
few,TRBJ2-3,TRBV29-1,SVDKGRTDTQY
-,TRBJ2-3,TRBV10-1,ASSEMGGRDTQY
many,TRBJ2-5,TRBV30,AWRSRSGEETQY
-,TRBJ2-2,TRBV30,AWRWSRDRELF
-,TRBJ1-1,TRBV19,ASTRGAYMNTEAF
many,TRBJ1-1,TRBV4-3,ASSQVQANTEAF
-,TRBJ2-5,TRBV24-1,ATSDTGTSGQETQY
many,TRBJ2-1,TRBV20-1,SAGPATPYRGHGDEQF
many,TRBJ2-1,TRBV7-2,ASSADRVSEQF
-,-,TRBV6-1,ASSPRGASTDTQH
many,TRBJ2-5,TRBV20-1,SARDPGRQETQY
many,TRBJ2-5,TRBV10-3,ATRTSGRQETQY
-,TRBJ2-7,TRBV7-9,ASSDRGTYEQY
-,TRBJ2-7,TRBV20-1,SATPGPGLRTYEQY
many,TRBJ2-3,TRBV29-1,SGQVYFRGTDTQY
-,TRBJ2-2,TRBV6-1,ASKLRPSGLTYGELF
many,TRBJ2-1,TRBV20-1,SARWLAVDNEQF
-,TRBJ2-3,TRBV6-2/TRBV6-3,ASSSDREFTDTQY
many,TRBJ2-3,TRBV20-1,SAWTRDNTDTQY
-,TRBJ2-2,TRBV12-3/TRBV12-4,ASMVVGSTGELF
few,TRBJ2-5,TRBV20-1,SANEEISQETQY
many,TRBJ2-5,TRBV29-1,SVRVTETQY
few,TRBJ2-7,TRBV7-2,ASSLGQGAFYEQY
-,TRBJ1-3,TRBV27,ASSSGLGERNTIY
-,TRBJ2-1,TRBV5-4,ASSLIDPRHRGINNEQF
-,TRBJ2-7,TRBV28,ASVRMGDGAYEQY
few,TRBJ1-2,TRBV5-6,ASSSTGVGYT
many,TRBJ2-1,TRBV5-1,ASSHTSGPNYNEQF
many,TRBJ2-1,TRBV27,AIAPGAGGPGEQF
few,TRBJ2-3,TRBV28,ASSLRLAAYTDTQY
-,TRBJ2-3,TRBV20-1,SARFDSTDTQY
many,TRBJ2-5,TRBV9,ASSVGASGGFEETQY
-,TRBJ1-4,TRBV4-1,ASSQTPGQRHEKLF
-,TRBJ2-3,TRBV12-3/TRBV12-4,ASQAPADTQY
many,TRBJ2-5,TRBV29-1,SVDGGHGRETQY